Listed here are 23 T cell receptor beta chains from one sample, sequenced in a study of blood T cell repertoires in COVID-19 (dated by TCRdb to between 2020 and 2021). Libraries were constructed by the immunoSEQ multiplex PCR assay. The clones in this table, taken by TCRdb from immuneACCESS, are in-frame only. Not every clone is retained; where verified, under half of the shortfall comes from an unresolved V gene, and the cause of the rest is unknown. This sample lists nearly 250,000 clones; over 80% were detected once. The top ten clonotypes cover around 0.85% of the sample. The sequenced material came from PBMCs or T cells enriched from blood (not recorded which). These receptors all come from a man in his fifties who had been exposed to COVID-19.

This chain uses TRBV6-5 with TRBJ2-7, with D possibly matching TRBD1 (6 bases). There are 14 residues in the CDR3. Deletions cut 10 bases from V and 0 bases from J, with 16 bases between. Per germline, CDR1 MNHEY and CDR2 SVGAGI. CDR3: CATSRDILSYEQYF. The CDR3 region has the DNA TGTGCCACCAGCAGGGACATACTCTCCTACGAGCAGTACTTC.

This chain's CDR3 is CASSFLLAGPYNEQFF. Here the CDR3 DNA reads TGTGCCAGCAGCTTTCTACTAGCGGGGCCTTACAATGAGCAGTTCTTC. The chain uses TRBV11-3 and TRBJ2-1; 10 bases match TRBD2. Germline CDR1 reads SGHNT; CDR2 reads YENEEA. V lost 3 bases to trimming and J lost 4 bases; unmatched junction nucleotides: 6. This CDR3 has 16 amino acids.

This chain joins TRBV27 and TRBJ2-3; D perhaps matches TRBD2 (6 bases). Germline V gene sequence: CDR1 MNHEY, CDR2 SMNVEV (reference sequence). V was cut by 7 bases and J by 8 bases, with 10 bases left in between. The CDR3 runs 11 residues. The CDR3 loop is CASKGGGTQYF. DNA of the CDR3: TGTGCCAGCAAGGGAGGCGGTACGCAGTATTTT.

This clone was counted between two and nine times. The chain is built from TRBV21-1 and TRBJ1-5; the listed D gene, TRBD1, was not tested against the DNA. TRBV21-1 is marked as a pseudogene. This CDR3 spans 14 amino acids. The CDR3 DNA reads as TGTGCCAGCAGCGCCCGACAGTTCAATCAGCCCCAGCATTTT. Amino acids: CASSARQFNQPQHF.

This sequence joins TRBV18 and TRBJ2-1; TRBD1 matches 8 bases. The junction had 4 bases not matched to a gene; V was cut back by 1 base and J by 2 bases. The CDR3 length is 16 residues. Per germline, CDR1 KGHSH and CDR2 LQKENI. CDR3 loop: CASSPRGQGTYNEQFF. CDR3 sequence (DNA): TGTGCCAGCTCACCACGAGGACAGGGTACCTACAATGAGCAGTTCTTC.

This chain connects TRBV6-4 to TRBJ2-1, with 7 bases fitting TRBD2. In germline, CDR1 is MRHNA, CDR2 SNTAGT. V was clipped by 7 bases and J by 0 bases; unmatched bases: 6. The CDR3 runs to 15 residues. CDR3 residues: CASTLRTSSYNEQFF. In DNA form, the CDR3 reads TGTGCCAGCACCCTTAGGACTAGCTCCTACAATGAGCAGTTCTTC.

The chain recombines TRBV7-9 with TRBJ2-3; the D gene is possibly TRBD1 (5 bases). CDR3 length: 15 residues. Deletions cut 1 base from V and 6 bases from J, with 14 bases between. Per germline, CDR1 SEHNR and CDR2 FQNEAQ (reference sequence). Here the CDR3 DNA reads TGTGCCAGCAGCTTAGTCCAGGGCCCTGGGGATACGCAGTATTTT. It is translated as CASSLVQGPGDTQYF. The full variable domain, with the rest looked up from reference TRBV7-9 and TRBJ2-3, is DTGVSQNPRHKITKRGQNVTFRCDPISEHNRLYWYRQTLGQGPEFLTYFQNEAQLEKSRLLSDRFSAERPKGSFSTLEIQRTEQGDSAMYLCASSLVQGPGDTQYFGPGTRLTVL.

The chain links TRBV6-5 to TRBJ1-1; weak D call: TRBD1 (6 bases). This CDR3 is built from 12 residues. V dropped 6 bases and J dropped 8 bases, with 13 bases sitting between them. Germline assignment: CDR1 MNHEY and CDR2 SVGAGI. DNA of the CDR3: TGTGCCAGCAGCAAACTAACAGGGGAAGCTTTCTTT. Its translation: CASSKLTGEAFF.

V gene TRBV5-6 combines with J gene TRBJ2-3, with 7 bases matching TRBD2. Per the germline V gene, CDR1 is SGHDT and CDR2 is YYEEEE. The CDR3 loop spans 15 amino acids. The junction had 6 bases not matched to a gene; V was cut back by 2 bases and J by 3 bases. The chain's CDR3 is CASSFYGRETDTQYF. CDR3 nucleotides: TGTGCCAGCAGCTTCTATGGGAGGGAGACAGATACGCAGTATTTT. The whole variable domain, remainder taken from reference TRBV5-6 and TRBJ2-3, is DAGVTQSPTHLIKTRGQQVTLRCSPKSGHDTVSWYQQALGQGPQFIFQYYEEEERQRGNFPDRFSGHQFPNYSSELNVNALLLGDSALYLCASSFYGRETDTQYFGPGTRLTVL.

The V call is TRBV5-4, the J call TRBJ2-1; 9 nucleotides align to TRBD2. The ends lost 4 bases at V and 1 base at J; junction bases unmatched: 3. The CDR3 sequence is 15 residues long. Germline V gives CDR1 SGHNT, CDR2 YYREEE (reference sequence). CDR3 DNA sequence: TGTGCCAGCAGCCCGACTAGCGGTTCCTACAATGAGCAGTTCTTC. Translating gives CASSPTSGSYNEQFF.

This chain joins TRBV4-2 and TRBJ2-2, with TRBD2 matching over 9 bases. The CDR3 is 19 residues long. J was trimmed by 4 bases and V by 1 base; bases with no gene match: 13. CDR1 and CDR2 (germline): LGHNA, YNFKEQ. CDR3 sequence reads: CASSQGLFSGRGITGELFF. For the CDR3, the DNA is TGTGCCAGCAGCCAAGGATTGTTTAGCGGGAGAGGTATCACCGGGGAGCTGTTTTTT.

V gene TRBV23-1 combines with J gene TRBJ2-1; weak D call: TRBD2 (5 bases). TRBV23-1 falls under the ORF class, with uncertain function. Trimming removed 0 bases at V and 3 bases at J, with 12 bases between. The length of the CDR3 is 16 residues. The chain's CDR3 is CASSQSSARDYNEQFF. The CDR3 DNA reads as TGCGCCAGCAGTCAATCTTCGGCCCGGGACTACAATGAGCAGTTCTTC.

The gene calls are TRBV5-1 and TRBJ1-1; D gene uncertain. Germline CDR1 SGHRS, CDR2 YFSETQ. Trimming took 2 bases from V and 1 from J, leaving 6 bases between them. The CDR3 is made up of 13 amino acids. This chain's CDR3 is CASSFRGNTEAFF. The CDR3 DNA reads as TGCGCCAGCAGCTTTCGGGGGAACACTGAAGCTTTCTTT.

The CDR3 reads CATLYRDSVSPLHF. CDR3 nucleotides: TGTGCCACCCTTTACCGGGACAGTGTCTCACCCCTCCACTTT. The chain uses TRBV28 and TRBJ1-6; TRBD1 agrees at 7 bases. V gave up 10 bases and J gave up 10 bases; unmatched junction bases: 13. This CDR3 contains 14 residues. Germline CDR1 reads MDHEN; CDR2 reads SYDVKM. The complete variable domain, with remaining parts taken from reference TRBV28 and TRBJ1-6, reads DVKVTQSSRYLVKRTGEKVFLECVQDMDHENMFWYRQDPGLGLRLIYFSYDVKMKEKGDIPEGYSVSREKKERFSLILESASTNQTSMYLCATLYRDSVSPLHFGNGTRLTVT.

V gene TRBV6-5 combines with J gene TRBJ1-4, with 8 bases fitting TRBD1. This CDR3 comprises 14 residues. V trimming: 5 bases; J trimming: 6 bases; junction bases outside the gene matches: 5. Germline V lookup: CDR1 MNHEY, CDR2 SVGAGI. Here the CDR3 DNA reads TGTGCCAGCAGTCCTCCAGGGGGCTATGAAAAACTGTTTTTT. Translated: CASSPPGGYEKLFF.

This clone was counted only a few times. The rearrangement uses TRBV27 and TRBJ2-7; 7 bases fit TRBD2. This CDR3 is 13 amino acids long. J was trimmed by 0 bases and V by 6 bases; bases with no gene match: 2. Germline V CDR1 and CDR2: MNHEY, SMNVEV (reference sequence). The CDR3 reads CASRGGSSYEQYV. CDR3 sequence (DNA): TGTGCCAGCAGAGGCGGGAGCTCCTACGAGCAGTACGTC.

CDR3 sequence: CASSVGLTDTQYF. The CDR3 nucleotides read TGCGCCAGCAGCGTGGGACTCACAGATACGCAGTATTTT. The chain joins TRBV5-1 to TRBJ2-3, with a possible D match to TRBD2 (6 bases). Germline V lookup: CDR1 SGHRS, CDR2 YFSETQ. Between the trimmed V and J ends, which lost 4 bases and 2 bases, there was a span of 8 bases. The CDR3 sequence is 13 residues long.

The CDR3 DNA is TGTGCCAGCTTGGGAGCAGGGAACACCGGGGAGCTGTTTTTT. This gives the protein CASLGAGNTGELFF. The chain recombines TRBV6-6 with TRBJ2-2; D might be TRBD2 (5 bases). CDR1 and CDR2 from the germline V gene are MNHNY and SVGAGI (reference sequence). The V end was cut by 8 bases, the J end by 1 base, with 11 bases between. The CDR3 covers 14 residues.

This sequence joins TRBV11-3 and TRBJ2-7; perhaps TRBD2 as D (6 bases). The germline V gene has CDR1 SGHNT and CDR2 YENEEA. Trimming stripped 5 bases from V and 2 bases from J, with 19 bases between. CDR3 length equals 16 residues. The CDR3 reads CASSARGKDSTYEQYV. CDR3 nucleotides: TGTGCCAGCAGCGCTCGGGGGAAGGATTCTACCTACGAGCAGTACGTC.

The chain uses TRBV28 and TRBJ2-6; D might be TRBD1 (6 bases). Germline V gene sequence: CDR1 MDHEN, CDR2 SYDVKM. The V and J ends lost 10 bases and 2 bases respectively, with 12 bases between them. This CDR3 has 14 amino acids. CDR3 nucleotide sequence: TGTGCCATCCCAACAGGGACTGGGGCCAACGTCCTGACTTTC. This translates into CAIPTGTGANVLTF.

This clone was observed a single time. The CDR3 sequence is CASSLGLAQTDTQYF. DNA of the CDR3: TGCGCCAGCAGCTTGGGGCTAGCGCAGACAGATACGCAGTATTTT. The chain combines TRBV5-1 with TRBJ2-3; D perhaps matches TRBD2 (6 bases). Germline V CDR1 and CDR2: SGHRS, YFSETQ. This CDR3 is 15 amino acids long. The V end was cut by 0 bases, the J end by 3 bases, with 11 bases between.

The V and J genes are TRBV28 and TRBJ2-3, with 7 bases fitting TRBD2. The CDR3 is 14 amino acids. The germline gives CDR1 MDHEN, CDR2 SYDVKM. J lost 5 bases, V lost 4 bases, and 6 bases had no gene match. The CDR3, as DNA: TGTGCCAGCAGTTCAGCGGGATCCATAGATACGCAGTATTTT. Translation: CASSSAGSIDTQYF.

This rearrangement joins TRBV19 to TRBJ1-4; D remains ambiguous. V lost 5 bases and J lost 0, with 10 bases in between. The CDR3 covers 15 residues. Germline V gene sequence: CDR1 LNHDA, CDR2 SQIVND (reference sequence). The CDR3 DNA sequence: TGTGCCAGTAGTCGAACATCAACAACTAATGAAAAACTGTTTTTT. Translated, it gives CASSRTSTTNEKLFF.